Listed below are T cell receptor beta chains from one sample, sequenced in a study of control samples from healthy donors and cancer patients. Method: immunoSEQ multiplex PCR; TCRdb's copy keeps in-frame clones and lacks some. This table holds tens of thousands of clones, over 85% found once. Sequenced: PBMCs. The receptors come from a woman in her fifties or sixties with head and neck cancer. Each CDR3 is given with its conserved first and last residue. D genes are given only for firm matches.

J gene	D gene	V gene	CDR3 protein
TRBJ2-1	-	TRBV6-4	CASSDSKELAPQFF
TRBJ2-1	TRBD1	TRBV19	CASSIDGIAGQGTYNEQFF
TRBJ1-1	-	TRBV19	CASLGGGSTFF
TRBJ1-1	-	TRBV6-1	CASSEGGEGTEAFF
TRBJ2-7	TRBD2	TRBV20-1	CSASRGEEQYF
TRBJ2-5	-	TRBV20-1	CSASVAGRETQYF
TRBJ1-6	-	TRBV2	CASSFGAGDSPLHF
TRBJ2-2	TRBD2	TRBV9	CASSSPSGRALTGELFF
TRBJ1-2	TRBD1	TRBV5-4	CASRQQGDYGYTF
TRBJ2-1	-	TRBV28	CASSLRTLRDDWEQFF
TRBJ2-3	TRBD2	TRBV6-5	CASSYLSGSTDTQYF
TRBJ1-1	-	TRBV5-8	CASSLGWAVLRYTEAFF
TRBJ2-5	TRBD1	TRBV19	CASSPYGTGVGETQYF
TRBJ2-2	TRBD1	TRBV28	CASSLRDRAGELFF
TRBJ2-1	-	TRBV4-1	CASSQADNYNEQFF
TRBJ2-7	-	TRBV6-1	CASSEWGRGDEQYF